The entry below describes one TCR beta chain. The CDR3 totals 15 residues. The germline gives CDR1 SNHLY, CDR2 FYNNEI. The data were obtained in a study of cytomegalovirus exposure and HLA in healthy donors. PCR involved 60 Vbeta and 13 Jbeta primers. Clones were read by immunoSEQ multiplex PCR, and TCRdb kept only the in-frame ones, dropping some. The table lists approximately 200,000 clones, 75% to 85% of them singletons. The origin of this receptor is a girl aged 10-17 years in good health and CMV-seropositive. V is TRBV2 and J is TRBJ2-5; TRBD1 matches 9 bases. Near its end, the DNA agrees better with TRBJ2-7, so the J call may be wrong. Material for sequencing was PBMCs. CDR3 protein: CASNRQGVGSYEQYF. CDR3 bases: TGTGCCAGCAATAGACAGGGGGTTGGGAGCTACGAGCAGTACTTC.